The 6 T cell receptor beta chains below were found in one sample sequenced in a study of tissue T cells after allogeneic stem cell transplantation. Repertoires were generated with immunoSEQ multiplex PCR, while TCRdb's copy carries only in-frame clones and drops some. The table includes some 7,000 clones, 78% detected once. Sequencing used skin, obtained at autopsy. These receptors came from a male patient at least 60 years old with steroid-refractory graft-versus-host disease after an allogeneic stem cell transplant. Some T cells could come from the graft donor.

This clone has only a few counts. This chain uses TRBV2 with TRBJ2-7, with unresolved D. CDR1 is SNHLY and CDR2 is FYNNEI in the germline V gene. The CDR3 has 14 residues. The V and J ends lost 7 bases and 5 bases respectively, with 18 bases between them. CDR3 nucleotide sequence: TGTGCCAGCACCCTTCGAAGGGAATTACACGAGCAGTACTTC. It is translated as CASTLRRELHEQYF. The full variable domain, with the rest looked up from reference TRBV2 and TRBJ2-7, is EPEVTQTPSHQVTQMGQEVILRCVPISNHLYFYWYRQILGQKVEFLVSFYNNEISEKSEIFDDQFSVERPDGSNFTLKIRSTKLEDSAMYFCASTLRRELHEQYFGPGTRLTVT.

About this clone itself: Other DNA sequences from this sample encode an identical CDR3 as well. The chain uses TRBV5-4 and TRBJ2-5; tentatively, D is TRBD1 (6 bases). V lost 0 bases, J lost 5 bases, and 11 bases lay in between. The CDR3 consists of 14 residues. Looked up from germline, CDR1 is SGHNT and CDR2 is YYREEE (reference sequence). The CDR3 DNA is TGTGCCAGCAGCTTGGCAGGGGTCGGGGAGACCCAGTACTTC. Its protein product is CASSLAGVGETQYF.

The CDR3 DNA is TGTGCCAGCAGCTTAGGACTGAGCGCTCAGCCCCAGCATTTT. Amino acid sequence: CASSLGLSAQPQHF. The gene calls are TRBV9 and TRBJ1-5, with unresolved D. The ends were cut back, 4 bases at V and 6 bases at J, with 14 bases in the middle. This CDR3 spans 14 amino acids. The V gene's germline CDR1 is SGDLS and CDR2 YYNGEE.

The V and J genes are TRBV5-6 and TRBJ2-7, with D maybe TRBD1 (5 bases). Trimming took off 1 base at V and 6 bases at J, with 8 bases between the two ends. Germline V gene sequence: CDR1 SGHDT, CDR2 YYEEEE. The CDR3 runs to 12 residues. This CDR3 is CASSLKQGEQYF. The CDR3 DNA reads as TGTGCCAGCAGCTTGAAGCAGGGCGAGCAGTACTTC.

The chain carries TRBV2 and TRBJ2-1, with D possibly being TRBD1 (5 bases). Trimming took 1 base from V and 3 from J, leaving 10 bases between them. Per germline, CDR1 SNHLY and CDR2 FYNNEI. CDR3 length: 15 residues. CDR3 nucleotides: TGTGCCAGCAGTGAAGGGCAGGGAAGCTACAATGAGCAGTTCTTC. Translating gives CASSEGQGSYNEQFF.

The J gene is TRBJ1-6, the V gene TRBV6-1; possibly TRBD1 for D (6 bases). V gave up 3 bases and J gave up 9 bases, with 15 bases separating them. The CDR3 has 15 residues. In germline, CDR1 is MNHNS, CDR2 SASEGT. Written as DNA, the CDR3 is TGTGCCAGCAGTGATTTGGGGCAGGGGATTTCACCCCTCCACTTT. The encoded protein is CASSDLGQGISPLHF.